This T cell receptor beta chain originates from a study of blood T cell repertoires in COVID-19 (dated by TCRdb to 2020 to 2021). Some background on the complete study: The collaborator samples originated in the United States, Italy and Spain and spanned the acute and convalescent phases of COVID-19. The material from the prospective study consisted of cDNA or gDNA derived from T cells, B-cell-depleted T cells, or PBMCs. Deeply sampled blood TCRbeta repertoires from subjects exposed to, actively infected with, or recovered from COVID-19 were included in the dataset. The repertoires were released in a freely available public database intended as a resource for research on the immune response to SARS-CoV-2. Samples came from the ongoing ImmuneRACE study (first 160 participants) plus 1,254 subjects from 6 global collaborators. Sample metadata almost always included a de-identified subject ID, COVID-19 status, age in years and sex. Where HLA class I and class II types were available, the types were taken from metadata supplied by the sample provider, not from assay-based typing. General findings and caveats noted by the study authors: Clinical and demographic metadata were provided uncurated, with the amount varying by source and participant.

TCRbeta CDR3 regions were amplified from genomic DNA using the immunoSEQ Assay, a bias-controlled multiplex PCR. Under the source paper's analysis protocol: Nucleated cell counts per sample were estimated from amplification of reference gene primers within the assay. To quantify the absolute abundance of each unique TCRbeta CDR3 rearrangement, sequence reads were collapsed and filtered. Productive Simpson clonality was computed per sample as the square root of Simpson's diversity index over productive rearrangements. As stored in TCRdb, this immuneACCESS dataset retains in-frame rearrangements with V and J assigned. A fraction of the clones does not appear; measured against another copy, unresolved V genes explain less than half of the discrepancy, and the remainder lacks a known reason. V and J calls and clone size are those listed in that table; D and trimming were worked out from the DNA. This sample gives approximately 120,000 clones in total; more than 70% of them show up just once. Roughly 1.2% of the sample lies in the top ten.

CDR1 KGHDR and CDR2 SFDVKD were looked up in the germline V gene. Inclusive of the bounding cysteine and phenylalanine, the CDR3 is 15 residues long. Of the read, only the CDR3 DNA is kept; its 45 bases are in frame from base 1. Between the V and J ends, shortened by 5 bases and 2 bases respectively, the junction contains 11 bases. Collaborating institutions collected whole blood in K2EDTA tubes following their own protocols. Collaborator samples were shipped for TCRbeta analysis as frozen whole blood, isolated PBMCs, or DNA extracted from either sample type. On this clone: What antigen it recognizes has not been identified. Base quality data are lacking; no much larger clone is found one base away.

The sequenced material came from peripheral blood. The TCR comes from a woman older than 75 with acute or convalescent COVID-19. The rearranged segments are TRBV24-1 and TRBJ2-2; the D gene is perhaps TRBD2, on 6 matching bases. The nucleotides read TGTGCCACCAGTGTGAGTAGCGGAAACACCGGGGAGCTGTTTTTT. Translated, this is CATSVSSGNTGELFF.